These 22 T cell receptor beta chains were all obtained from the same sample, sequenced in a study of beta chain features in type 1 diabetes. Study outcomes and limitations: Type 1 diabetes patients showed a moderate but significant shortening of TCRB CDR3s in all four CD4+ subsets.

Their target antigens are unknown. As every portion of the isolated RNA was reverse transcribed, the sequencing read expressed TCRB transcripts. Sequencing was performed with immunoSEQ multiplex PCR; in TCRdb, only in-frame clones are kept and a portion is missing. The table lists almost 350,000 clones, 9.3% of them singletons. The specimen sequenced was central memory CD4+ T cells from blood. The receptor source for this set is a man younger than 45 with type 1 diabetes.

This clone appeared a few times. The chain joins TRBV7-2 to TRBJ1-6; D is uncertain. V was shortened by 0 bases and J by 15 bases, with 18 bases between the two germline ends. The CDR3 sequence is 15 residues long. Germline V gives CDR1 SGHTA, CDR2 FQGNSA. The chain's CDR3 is CASSLADAADVVLHF. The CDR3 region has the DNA TGTGCCAGCAGCTTAGCCGACGCGGCCGACGTCGTCCTCCACTTT.

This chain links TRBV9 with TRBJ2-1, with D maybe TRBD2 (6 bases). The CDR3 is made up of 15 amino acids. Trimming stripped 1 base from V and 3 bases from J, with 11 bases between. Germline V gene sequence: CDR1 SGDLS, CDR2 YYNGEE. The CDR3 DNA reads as TGTGCCAGCAGCGTAAATGCGGGGCACTACAATGAGCAGTTCTTC. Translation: CASSVNAGHYNEQFF.

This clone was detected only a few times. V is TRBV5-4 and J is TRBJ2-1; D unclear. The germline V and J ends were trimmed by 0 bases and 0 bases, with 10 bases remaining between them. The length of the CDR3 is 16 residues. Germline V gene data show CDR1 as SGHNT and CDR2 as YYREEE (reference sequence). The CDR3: CASSLDGMHSYNEQFF. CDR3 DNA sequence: TGTGCCAGCAGCTTGGATGGGATGCACTCCTACAATGAGCAGTTCTTC.

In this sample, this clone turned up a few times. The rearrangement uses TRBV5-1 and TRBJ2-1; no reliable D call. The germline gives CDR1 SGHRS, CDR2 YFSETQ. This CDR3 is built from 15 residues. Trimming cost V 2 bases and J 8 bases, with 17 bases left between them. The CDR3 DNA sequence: TGCGCCAGCAGCTTAGCCGGGCCCCCCGACTATGAGCAGTTCTTC. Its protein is CASSLAGPPDYEQFF.

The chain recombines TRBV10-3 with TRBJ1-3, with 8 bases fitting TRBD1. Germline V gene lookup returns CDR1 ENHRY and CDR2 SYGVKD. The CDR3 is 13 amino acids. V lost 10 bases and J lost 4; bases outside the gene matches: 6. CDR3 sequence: CASQTGAGNTIYF. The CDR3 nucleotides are TGTGCCAGCCAGACAGGGGCGGGAAACACCATATATTTT.

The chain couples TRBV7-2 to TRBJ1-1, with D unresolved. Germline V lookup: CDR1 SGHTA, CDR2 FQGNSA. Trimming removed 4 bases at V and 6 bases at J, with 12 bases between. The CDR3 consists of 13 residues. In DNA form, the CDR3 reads TGTGCCAGCAGCTCCATGGCAGGCTCTGAAGCTTTCTTT. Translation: CASSSMAGSEAFF.

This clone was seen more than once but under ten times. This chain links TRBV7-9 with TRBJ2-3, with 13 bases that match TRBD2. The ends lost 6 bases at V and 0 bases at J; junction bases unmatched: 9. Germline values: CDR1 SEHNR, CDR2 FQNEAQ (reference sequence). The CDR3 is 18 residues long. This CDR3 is CASRPILAGGPSTDTQYF. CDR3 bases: TGTGCCAGCAGACCGATACTAGCGGGGGGGCCTAGCACAGATACGCAGTATTTT.

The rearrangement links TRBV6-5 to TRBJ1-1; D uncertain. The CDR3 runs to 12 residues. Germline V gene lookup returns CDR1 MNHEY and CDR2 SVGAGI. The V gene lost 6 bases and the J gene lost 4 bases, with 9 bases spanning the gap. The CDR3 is CASRPRATEAFF. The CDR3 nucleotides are TGTGCCAGCAGACCACGGGCCACTGAAGCTTTCTTT.

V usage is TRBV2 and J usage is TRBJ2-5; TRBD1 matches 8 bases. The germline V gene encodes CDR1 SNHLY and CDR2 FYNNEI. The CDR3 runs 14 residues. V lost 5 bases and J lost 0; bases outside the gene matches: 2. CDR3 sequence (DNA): TGTGCCAGCAGTAACAGGGGGTACCAAGAGACCCAGTACTTC. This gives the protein CASSNRGYQETQYF.

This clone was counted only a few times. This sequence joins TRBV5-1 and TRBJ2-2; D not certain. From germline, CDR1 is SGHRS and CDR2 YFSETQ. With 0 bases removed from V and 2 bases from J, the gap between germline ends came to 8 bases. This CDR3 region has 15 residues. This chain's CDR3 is CASSLEQSNTGELFF. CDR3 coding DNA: TGCGCCAGCAGCTTGGAACAGAGCAACACCGGGGAGCTGTTTTTT.

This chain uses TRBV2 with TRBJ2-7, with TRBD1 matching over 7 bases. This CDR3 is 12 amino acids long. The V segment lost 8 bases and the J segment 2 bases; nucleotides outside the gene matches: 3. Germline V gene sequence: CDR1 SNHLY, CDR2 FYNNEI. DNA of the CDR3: TGTGCCAGCGGGACAGAGCCCTACGAGCAGTACTTC. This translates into CASGTEPYEQYF.

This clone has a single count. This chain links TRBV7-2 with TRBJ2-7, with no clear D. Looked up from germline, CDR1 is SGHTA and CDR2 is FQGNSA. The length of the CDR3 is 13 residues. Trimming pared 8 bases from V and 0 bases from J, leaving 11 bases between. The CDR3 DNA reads TGTGCCAGCTCACCAGACGGCTCCTACGAGCAGTACTTC. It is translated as CASSPDGSYEQYF.

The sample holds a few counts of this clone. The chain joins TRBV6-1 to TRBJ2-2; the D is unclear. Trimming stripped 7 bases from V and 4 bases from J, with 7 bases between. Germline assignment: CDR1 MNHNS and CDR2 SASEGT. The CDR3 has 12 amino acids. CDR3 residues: CASTTATGELFF. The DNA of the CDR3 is TGTGCCAGCACCACAGCCACCGGGGAGCTGTTTTTT.

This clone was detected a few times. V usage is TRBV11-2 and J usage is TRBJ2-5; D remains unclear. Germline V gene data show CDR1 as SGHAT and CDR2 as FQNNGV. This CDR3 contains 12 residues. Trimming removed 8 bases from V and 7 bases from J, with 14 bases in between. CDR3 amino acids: CASGLPLRTQYF. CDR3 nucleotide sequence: TGTGCCAGCGGCCTCCCACTGCGGACCCAGTACTTC.

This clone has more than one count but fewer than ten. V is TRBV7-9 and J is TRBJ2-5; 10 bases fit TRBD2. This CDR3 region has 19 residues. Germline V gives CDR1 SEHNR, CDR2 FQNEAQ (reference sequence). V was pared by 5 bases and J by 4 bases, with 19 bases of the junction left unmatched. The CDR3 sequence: CASSHRSGTSVVVGETQYF. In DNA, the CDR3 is TGTGCCAGCAGCCATCGCTCCGGGACTAGCGTTGTGGTTGGAGAGACCCAGTACTTC.

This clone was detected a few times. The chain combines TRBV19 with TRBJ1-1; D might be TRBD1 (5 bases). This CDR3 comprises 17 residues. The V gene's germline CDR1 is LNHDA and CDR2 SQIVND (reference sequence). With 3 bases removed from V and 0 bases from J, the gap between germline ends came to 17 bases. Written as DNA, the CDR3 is TGTGCCAGTAGTATTTTGCAGCCCCGGGGGATGAACACTGAAGCTTTCTTT. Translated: CASSILQPRGMNTEAFF.

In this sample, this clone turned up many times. The CDR3 DNA reads TGTGCCAGCAGCAGGGAGAGGGCTGAAGCTTTCTTT. Protein product: CASSRERAEAFF. The chain employs TRBV2 and TRBJ1-1, with a weak D call TRBD1 (5 bases). The CDR3 contains 12 residues. Germline V lookup: CDR1 SNHLY, CDR2 FYNNEI. The ends were cut back, 6 bases at V and 6 bases at J, with 11 bases in the middle.

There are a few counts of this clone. In DNA form, the CDR3 reads TGTGCCAGCAGCCGGACTAGCGGGGAAGAGACCCAGTACTTC. Translated, it gives CASSRTSGEETQYF. The rearrangement uses TRBV5-6 and TRBJ2-5, with TRBD2 matching 12 bases. This CDR3 contains 14 residues. J gave up 3 bases and V 4 bases, and 1 base lay outside the gene matches. Germline assignment: CDR1 SGHDT and CDR2 YYEEEE.

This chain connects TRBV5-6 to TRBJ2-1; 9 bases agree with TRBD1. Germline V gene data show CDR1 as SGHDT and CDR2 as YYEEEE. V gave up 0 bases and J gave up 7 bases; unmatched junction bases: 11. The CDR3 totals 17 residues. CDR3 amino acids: CASSLDEGQGKWNEQFF. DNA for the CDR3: TGTGCCAGCAGCTTGGATGAAGGACAGGGGAAATGGAATGAGCAGTTCTTC. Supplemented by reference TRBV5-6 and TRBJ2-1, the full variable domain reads DAGVTQSPTHLIKTRGQQVTLRCSPKSGHDTVSWYQQALGQGPQFIFQYYEEEERQRGNFPDRFSGHQFPNYSSELNVNALLLGDSALYLCASSLDEGQGKWNEQFFGPGTRLTVL.

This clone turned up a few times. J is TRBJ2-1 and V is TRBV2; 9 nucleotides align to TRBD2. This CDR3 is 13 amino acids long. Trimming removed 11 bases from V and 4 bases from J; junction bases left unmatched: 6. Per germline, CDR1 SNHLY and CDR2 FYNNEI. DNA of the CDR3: TGTGCCGGGTTAGCGGGGGAGTACAATGAGCAGTTCTTC. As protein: CAGLAGEYNEQFF. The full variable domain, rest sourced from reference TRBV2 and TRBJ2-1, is EPEVTQTPSHQVTQMGQEVILRCVPISNHLYFYWYRQILGQKVEFLVSFYNNEISEKSEIFDDQFSVERPDGSNFTLKIRSTKLEDSAMYFCAGLAGEYNEQFFGPGTRLTVL.

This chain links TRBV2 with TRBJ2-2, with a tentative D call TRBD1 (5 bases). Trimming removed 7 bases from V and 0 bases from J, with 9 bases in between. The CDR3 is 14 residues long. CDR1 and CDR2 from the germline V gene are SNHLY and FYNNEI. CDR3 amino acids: CASKGDTNTGELFF. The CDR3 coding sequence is TGTGCCAGCAAAGGGGATACGAACACCGGGGAGCTGTTTTTT. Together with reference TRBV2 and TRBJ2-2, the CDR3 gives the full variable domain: EPEVTQTPSHQVTQMGQEVILRCVPISNHLYFYWYRQILGQKVEFLVSFYNNEISEKSEIFDDQFSVERPDGSNFTLKIRSTKLEDSAMYFCASKGDTNTGELFFGEGSRLTVL.

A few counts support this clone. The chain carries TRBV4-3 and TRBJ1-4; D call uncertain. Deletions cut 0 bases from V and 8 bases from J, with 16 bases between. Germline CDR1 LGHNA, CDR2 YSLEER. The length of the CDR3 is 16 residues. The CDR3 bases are TGCGCCAGCAGCCAAGAAGGGCAGCCAAAAAAGGAAAAACTGTTTTTT. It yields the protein CASSQEGQPKKEKLFF.